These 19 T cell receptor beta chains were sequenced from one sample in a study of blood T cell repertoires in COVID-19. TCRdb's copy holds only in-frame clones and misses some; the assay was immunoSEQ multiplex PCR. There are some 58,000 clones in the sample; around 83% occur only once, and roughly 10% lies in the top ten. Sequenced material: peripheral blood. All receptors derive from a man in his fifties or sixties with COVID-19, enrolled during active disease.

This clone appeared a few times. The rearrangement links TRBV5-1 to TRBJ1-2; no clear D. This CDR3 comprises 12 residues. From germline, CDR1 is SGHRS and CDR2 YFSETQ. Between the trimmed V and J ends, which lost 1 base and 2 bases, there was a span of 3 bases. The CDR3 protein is CASSLSNYGYTF. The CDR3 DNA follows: TGCGCCAGCAGCTTGTCAAACTATGGCTACACCTTC.

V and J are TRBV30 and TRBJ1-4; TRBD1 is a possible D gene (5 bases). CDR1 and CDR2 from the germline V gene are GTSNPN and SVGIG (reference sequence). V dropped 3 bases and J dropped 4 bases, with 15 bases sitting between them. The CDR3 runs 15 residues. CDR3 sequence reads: CAWSPTGGVNEKLFF. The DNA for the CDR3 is TGTGCCTGGAGCCCTACGGGGGGGGTTAATGAAAAACTGTTTTTT.

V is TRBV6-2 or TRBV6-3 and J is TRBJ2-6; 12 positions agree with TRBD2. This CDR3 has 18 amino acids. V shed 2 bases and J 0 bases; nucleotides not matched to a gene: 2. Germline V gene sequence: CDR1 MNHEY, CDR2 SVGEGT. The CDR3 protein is CASSYRTSGVSGANVLTF. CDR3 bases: TGTGCCAGCAGTTACAGGACTAGCGGGGTCTCTGGGGCCAACGTCCTGACTTTC.

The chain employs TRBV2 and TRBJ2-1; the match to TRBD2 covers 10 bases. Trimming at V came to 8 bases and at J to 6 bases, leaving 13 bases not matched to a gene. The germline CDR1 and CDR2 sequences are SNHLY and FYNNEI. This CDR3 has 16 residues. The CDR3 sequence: CASPAQEKREGNEQFF. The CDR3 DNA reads TGTGCCAGCCCCGCCCAGGAAAAGCGGGAGGGCAATGAGCAGTTCTTC. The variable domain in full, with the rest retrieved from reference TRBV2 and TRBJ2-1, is EPEVTQTPSHQVTQMGQEVILRCVPISNHLYFYWYRQILGQKVEFLVSFYNNEISEKSEIFDDQFSVERPDGSNFTLKIRSTKLEDSAMYFCASPAQEKREGNEQFFGPGTRLTVL.

CDR3 DNA sequence: TGTGCCAGCAGCTTAGCTACAGGGAGTGCTGAAAAACTGTTTTTT. Amino acids: CASSLATGSAEKLFF. The chain joins TRBV7-9 to TRBJ1-4; D may be TRBD1 (6 bases). Germline V gives CDR1 SEHNR, CDR2 FQNEAQ (reference sequence). The CDR3 runs to 15 residues. Trimming took off 0 bases at V and 7 bases at J, with 12 bases between the two ends.

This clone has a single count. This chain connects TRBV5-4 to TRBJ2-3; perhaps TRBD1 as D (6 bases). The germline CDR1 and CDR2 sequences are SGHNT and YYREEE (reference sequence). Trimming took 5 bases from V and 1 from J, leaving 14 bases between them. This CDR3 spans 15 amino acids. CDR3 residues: CASSIQGAGTDTQYF. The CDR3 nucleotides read TGTGCCAGCAGTATACAGGGAGCCGGCACAGATACGCAGTATTTT. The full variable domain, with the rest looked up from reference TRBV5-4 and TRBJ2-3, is ETGVTQSPTHLIKTRGQQVTLRCSSQSGHNTVSWYQQALGQGPQFIFQYYREEENGRGNFPPRFSGLQFPNYSSELNVNALELDDSALYLCASSIQGAGTDTQYFGPGTRLTVL.

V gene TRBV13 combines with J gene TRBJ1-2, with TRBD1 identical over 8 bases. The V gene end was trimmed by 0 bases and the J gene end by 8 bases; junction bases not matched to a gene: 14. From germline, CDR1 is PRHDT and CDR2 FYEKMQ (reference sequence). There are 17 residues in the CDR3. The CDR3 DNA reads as TGTGCCAGCAGCTTAGGTAACCGGGACAGGCGTCTTCAAGGCTACACCTTC. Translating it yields CASSLGNRDRRLQGYTF.

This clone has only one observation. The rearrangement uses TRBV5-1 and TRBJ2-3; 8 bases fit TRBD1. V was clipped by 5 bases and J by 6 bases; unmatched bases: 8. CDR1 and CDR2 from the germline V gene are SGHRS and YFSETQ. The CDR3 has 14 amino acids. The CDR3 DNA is TGCGCCAGCAGAATACAGGGGGTTTCGGATACGCAGTATTTT. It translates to CASRIQGVSDTQYF.

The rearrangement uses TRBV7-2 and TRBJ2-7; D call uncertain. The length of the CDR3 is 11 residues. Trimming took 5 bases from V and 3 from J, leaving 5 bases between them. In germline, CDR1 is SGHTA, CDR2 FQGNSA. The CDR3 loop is CASSLNYEQYF. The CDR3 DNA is TGTGCCAGCAGCCTAAACTACGAGCAGTACTTC.

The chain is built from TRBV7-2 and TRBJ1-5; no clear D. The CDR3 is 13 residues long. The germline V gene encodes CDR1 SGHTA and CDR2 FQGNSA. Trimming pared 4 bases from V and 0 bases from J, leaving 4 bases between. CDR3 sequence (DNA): TGTGCCAGCAGCTCGTATAGCAATCAGCCCCAGCATTTT. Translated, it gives CASSSYSNQPQHF.

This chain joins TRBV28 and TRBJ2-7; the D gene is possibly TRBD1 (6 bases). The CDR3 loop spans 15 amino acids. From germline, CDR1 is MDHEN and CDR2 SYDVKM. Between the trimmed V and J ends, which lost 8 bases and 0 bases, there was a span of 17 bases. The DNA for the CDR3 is TGTGCCAGCGAGTCCCAGGGGCAATCCTCCTACGAGCAGTACTTC. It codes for CASESQGQSSYEQYF.

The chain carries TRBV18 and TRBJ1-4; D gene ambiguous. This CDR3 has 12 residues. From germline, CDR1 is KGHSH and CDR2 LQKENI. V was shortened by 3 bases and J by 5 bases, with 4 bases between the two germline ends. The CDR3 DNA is TGTGCCAGCTCACCCATGAATGAAAAACTGTTTTTT. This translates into CASSPMNEKLFF.

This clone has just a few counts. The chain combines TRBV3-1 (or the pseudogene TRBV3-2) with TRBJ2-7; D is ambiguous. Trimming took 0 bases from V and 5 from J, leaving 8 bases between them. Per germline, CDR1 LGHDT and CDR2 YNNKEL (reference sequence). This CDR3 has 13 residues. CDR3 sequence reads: CASSQDRTHEQYF. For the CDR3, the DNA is TGTGCCAGCAGCCAAGATCGAACTCACGAGCAGTACTTC.

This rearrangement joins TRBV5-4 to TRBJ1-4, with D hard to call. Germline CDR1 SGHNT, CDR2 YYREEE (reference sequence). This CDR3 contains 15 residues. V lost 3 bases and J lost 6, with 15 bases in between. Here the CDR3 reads CASSSGGPRDEKLFF. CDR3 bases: TGTGCCAGCAGCTCCGGTGGCCCGAGGGATGAAAAACTGTTTTTT.

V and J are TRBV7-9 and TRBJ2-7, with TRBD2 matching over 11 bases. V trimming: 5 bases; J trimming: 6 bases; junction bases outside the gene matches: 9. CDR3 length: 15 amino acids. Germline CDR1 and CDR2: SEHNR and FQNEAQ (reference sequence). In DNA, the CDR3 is TGTGCCAGCAGCACCGGACTAGCGGGTGTGTCCGAGCAGTACTTC. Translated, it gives CASSTGLAGVSEQYF.

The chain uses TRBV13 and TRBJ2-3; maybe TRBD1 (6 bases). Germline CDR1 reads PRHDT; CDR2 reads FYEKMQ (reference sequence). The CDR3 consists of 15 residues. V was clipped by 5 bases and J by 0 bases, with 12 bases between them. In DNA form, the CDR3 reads TGTGCCAGCAGCCCCCAGGGGCGGAGCACAGATACGCAGTATTTT. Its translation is CASSPQGRSTDTQYF.

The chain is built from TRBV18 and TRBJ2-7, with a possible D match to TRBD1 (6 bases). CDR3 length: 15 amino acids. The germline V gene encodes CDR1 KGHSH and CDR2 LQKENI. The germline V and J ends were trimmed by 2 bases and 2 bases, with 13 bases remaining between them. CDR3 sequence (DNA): TGTGCCAGCTCACCAGGGCAGGGGAGCCCCTACGAGCAGTACTTC. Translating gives CASSPGQGSPYEQYF.

The CDR3 protein is CASSLPIDSLAPYEQYF. DNA for the CDR3: TGTGCCAGCAGCTTACCGATTGACAGCCTTGCTCCCTACGAGCAGTACTTC. The chain combines TRBV11-3 with TRBJ2-7, with D tentatively TRBD1 (5 bases). The CDR3 is 17 amino acids. The V gene's germline CDR1 is SGHNT and CDR2 YENEEA. Trimming cost V 2 bases and J 2 bases, with 19 bases left between them. Together with reference TRBV11-3 and TRBJ2-7, the CDR3 gives the full variable domain: EAGVVQSPRYKIIEKKQPVAFWCNPISGHNTLYWYLQNLGQGPELLIRYENEEAVDDSQLPKDRFSAERLKGVDSTLKIQPAELGDSAVYLCASSLPIDSLAPYEQYFGPGTRLTVT.

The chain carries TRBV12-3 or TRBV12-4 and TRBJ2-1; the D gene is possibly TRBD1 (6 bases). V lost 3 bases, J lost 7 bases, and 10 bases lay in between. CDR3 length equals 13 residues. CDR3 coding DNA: TGTGCCAGCAGTTTCCCCAGGGGTAATGAGCAGTTCTTC. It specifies CASSFPRGNEQFF.